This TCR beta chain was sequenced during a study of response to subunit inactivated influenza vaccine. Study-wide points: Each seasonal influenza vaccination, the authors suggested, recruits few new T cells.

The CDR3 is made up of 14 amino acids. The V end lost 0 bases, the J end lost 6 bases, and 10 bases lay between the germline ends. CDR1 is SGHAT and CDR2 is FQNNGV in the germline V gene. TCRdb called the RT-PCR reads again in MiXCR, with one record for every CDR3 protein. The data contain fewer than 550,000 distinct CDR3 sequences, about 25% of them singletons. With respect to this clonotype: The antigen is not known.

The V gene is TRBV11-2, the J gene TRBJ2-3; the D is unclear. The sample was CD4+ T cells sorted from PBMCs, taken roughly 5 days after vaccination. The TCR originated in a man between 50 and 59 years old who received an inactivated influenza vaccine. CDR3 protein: CASSLELRPDTQYF. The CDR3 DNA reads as TGTGCCAGCAGCTTAGAACTTAGGCCGGATACGCAGTATTTT. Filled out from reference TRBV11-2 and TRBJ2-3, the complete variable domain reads EAGVAQSPRYKIIEKRQSVAFWCNPISGHATLYWYQQILGQGPKLLIQFQNNGVVDDSQLPKDRFSAERLKGVDSTLKIQPAKLEDSAVYLCASSLELRPDTQYFGPGTRLTVL.